Following are 13 T cell receptor beta chains from one sample sequenced in a study of cytomegalovirus exposure and HLA in healthy donors. Primers included in the PCR were 60 Vbeta and 13 Jbeta primers. Using immunoSEQ multiplex PCR, the repertoire was profiled, and TCRdb retains in-frame clones only, with some absent. The data contain under 200,000 clones, 82% of them singletons. Specimen: PBMCs. All receptors derive from a girl aged 2-10 years in good health and CMV-seropositive.

This chain connects TRBV5-1 to TRBJ2-7, with a tentative D call TRBD2 (6 bases). V was trimmed by 2 bases and J by 1 base, leaving 10 bases between them. The germline gives CDR1 SGHRS, CDR2 YFSETQ. CDR3 length: 14 residues. Here the CDR3 DNA reads TGCGCCAGCAGCTTCGGGGGTGGGTCCTACGAGCAGTACTTC. This translates into CASSFGGGSYEQYF.

The chain joins TRBV7-3 to TRBJ2-1, with 8 bases identical to TRBD1. The germline CDR1 and CDR2 sequences are SGHTA and FQGTGA. This CDR3 region has 16 residues. V was pared by 5 bases and J by 4 bases, with 10 bases of the junction left unmatched. The CDR3 is CASSPYSGTGYNEQFF. In DNA, the CDR3 is TGTGCCAGCAGCCCCTACTCCGGGACAGGTTACAATGAGCAGTTCTTC.

The chain recombines TRBV5-1 with TRBJ2-7, with 10 nucleotides matching TRBD1. CDR1 is SGHRS and CDR2 is YFSETQ in the germline V gene. The length of the CDR3 is 16 residues. V lost 0 bases and J lost 1; bases outside the gene matches: 4. CDR3 coding DNA: TGCGCCAGCAGCTTGGCCCGACAGGGGGCGTCCTACGAGCAGTACTTC. It translates to CASSLARQGASYEQYF.

This chain uses TRBV7-2 with TRBJ2-3, with TRBD1 matching 7 bases. The J segment lost 1 base and the V segment lost 5 bases, leaving 12 bases of the junction unmatched. Germline CDR1 is SGHTA and CDR2 is FQGNSA. This CDR3 contains 17 residues. The CDR3 DNA is TGTGCCAGCAGCGAAAAGACAGGGCTGAGAGGCACAGATACGCAGTATTTT. Its protein is CASSEKTGLRGTDTQYF.

V gene TRBV5-5 combines with J gene TRBJ2-7, with D possibly TRBD1 on 6 matching bases. The CDR3 sequence is 12 residues long. V gave up 4 bases and J gave up 6 bases, with 11 bases separating them. Per the germline V gene, CDR1 is SGHKS and CDR2 is YYEKEE (reference sequence). In nucleotides, the CDR3 is TGTGCCAGCAGCCCACAGGGCGGCGAGCAGTACTTC. It translates to CASSPQGGEQYF.

V and J are TRBV28 and TRBJ2-7; no reliable D call. Per germline, CDR1 MDHEN and CDR2 SYDVKM. The CDR3 runs to 14 residues. The ends were cut back, 2 bases at V and 2 bases at J, with 10 bases in the middle. This chain's CDR3 is CASSLLAGTYEQYF. CDR3 DNA: TGTGCCAGCAGTTTACTTGCAGGAACCTACGAGCAGTACTTC.

The rearrangement uses TRBV5-4 and TRBJ1-2; 9 positions agree with TRBD1. The V and J ends lost 0 bases and 2 bases, in that order; junction bases with no gene match: 5. The germline V gene encodes CDR1 SGHNT and CDR2 YYREEE (reference sequence). This CDR3 is built from 16 residues. The CDR3 nucleotides are TGTGCCAGCAGCTTGGGAGCGGACAGGGGAAACTATGGCTACACCTTC. Protein: CASSLGADRGNYGYTF.

This chain links TRBV7-2 with TRBJ2-7, with a tentative D call TRBD1 (6 bases). Per the germline V gene, CDR1 is SGHTA and CDR2 is FQGNSA. CDR3 length equals 13 residues. With 6 bases removed from V and 2 bases from J, the gap between germline ends came to 11 bases. The CDR3 DNA reads as TGTGCCAGCAGTCGACAGGCCGCCTACGAGCAGTACTTC. As protein: CASSRQAAYEQYF. Complete variable domain (other parts from reference TRBV7-2 and TRBJ2-7): GAGVSQSPSNKVTEKGKDVELRCDPISGHTALYWYRQSLGQGLEFLIYFQGNSAPDKSGLPSDRFSAERTGGSVSTLTIQRTQQEDSAVYLCASSRQAAYEQYFGPGTRLTVT.

The V gene is TRBV30, the J gene TRBJ2-7; TRBD2 is a possible D gene (5 bases). V lost 2 bases to trimming and J lost 11 bases, with 16 bases between them. This CDR3 has 12 residues. Germline V gives CDR1 GTSNPN, CDR2 SVGIG (reference sequence). This CDR3 is CAWSSGSVYEYF. CDR3 in DNA: TGTGCCTGGAGTTCGGGGTCGGTTTATGAGTACTTC.

This chain connects TRBV6-6 to TRBJ2-7; weak D call: TRBD1 (5 bases). The CDR3 consists of 14 residues. The germline V gene encodes CDR1 MNHNY and CDR2 SVGAGI (reference sequence). Trimming removed 2 bases at V and 2 bases at J, with 10 bases between. The CDR3 sequence is CASSYQGSPYEQYF. CDR3 DNA: TGTGCCAGCAGTTACCAGGGTAGTCCCTACGAGCAGTACTTC.

V is TRBV9 and J is TRBJ2-3, with D tentatively TRBD2 (5 bases). The CDR3 contains 16 residues. CDR1 and CDR2 (germline): SGDLS, YYNGEE. V was clipped by 0 bases and J by 10 bases, with 21 bases between them. The CDR3 nucleotides read TGTGCCAGCAGCGTAGCCCTTAGCGCCCCCCTTTCTGCGCAGTATTTT. It encodes CASSVALSAPLSAQYF.

This chain uses TRBV6-5 with TRBJ2-5, with TRBD2 matching 8 bases. After removal of 7 bases from V and 4 bases from J, the junction contained 11 bases not matched to a gene. The CDR3 is 15 amino acids. CDR1 and CDR2 from the germline V gene are MNHEY and SVGAGI. The CDR3 loop reads CASTSLERELETQYF. Here the CDR3 DNA reads TGTGCCAGCACTAGCCTGGAGCGGGAGTTAGAGACCCAGTACTTC.

On this clone itself: Sequence at one end of the junction differs from germline and may be a read error. The chain uses TRBV29-1 and TRBJ2-4, with TRBD2 identical over 8 bases. This CDR3 spans 13 amino acids. The germline gives CDR1 SQVTM, CDR2 ANQGSEA. CDR3 residues: CSVSGGAENIQYF. CDR3 sequence (DNA): TGCAGCGTCAGCGGGGGAGCCGAAAACATTCAGTACTTC.